The 23 T cell receptor beta chains reported below all come from one sample, sequenced in a study of cytomegalovirus exposure and HLA in healthy donors. The study ran its PCR with 60 Vbeta and 13 Jbeta primers. Profiled with immunoSEQ multiplex PCR; TCRdb holds only in-frame clones, not every one. The sample has about 140,000 clones; around 82% are singletons. The sequencing sample was made of PBMCs. The receptor set was obtained from a woman in her late teens or twenties in good health and CMV-seropositive.

This sequence joins TRBV6-1 and TRBJ1-6; D possibly corresponds to TRBD1 (6 bases). The CDR3 loop spans 14 amino acids. Trimming took off 7 bases at V and 6 bases at J, with 13 bases between the two ends. The germline V gene encodes CDR1 MNHNS and CDR2 SASEGT. This CDR3 is CASIYGQSNSPLHF. DNA for the CDR3: TGTGCCAGCATTTATGGACAGAGTAATTCACCCCTCCACTTT.

The rearrangement uses TRBV19 and TRBJ2-2; TRBD1 is a possible D gene (6 bases). V was cut by 6 bases and J by 1 base, with 12 bases left in between. The CDR3 extends over 15 amino acids. Per the germline V gene, CDR1 is LNHDA and CDR2 is SQIVND (reference sequence). CDR3 loop: CASSRLDRNTGELFF. The CDR3 DNA follows: TGTGCCAGTAGCCGTCTGGACAGGAACACCGGGGAGCTGTTTTTT.

The J gene is TRBJ1-2, the V gene TRBV19; 8 bases map to TRBD1. The CDR3 is 14 amino acids. V was pared by 4 bases and J by 4 bases, with 5 bases of the junction left unmatched. Germline V gene sequence: CDR1 LNHDA, CDR2 SQIVND (reference sequence). CDR3 in amino acids: CASSTDRGGYGYTF. CDR3 nucleotides: TGTGCCAGTAGTACCGACAGGGGCGGCTATGGCTACACCTTC.

This sequence joins TRBV4-3 and TRBJ1-2, with D perhaps matching TRBD1 (6 bases). Trimming took 1 base from V and 2 from J, leaving 20 bases between them. CDR3 length equals 18 residues. Germline V gene sequence: CDR1 LGHNA, CDR2 YSLEER. The DNA of the CDR3 is TGCGCCAGCAGCCAAGGGGGACACGCCAGGGTATTGAACTATGGCTACACCTTC. This gives the protein CASSQGGHARVLNYGYTF.

This chain joins TRBV7-2 and TRBJ2-7; D possibly corresponds to TRBD2 (6 bases). The germline V and J ends were trimmed by 4 bases and 4 bases, with 14 bases remaining between them. Germline-derived CDR1 and CDR2 are SGHTA and FQGNSA. The CDR3 sequence is 14 residues long. In nucleotides, the CDR3 is TGTGCCAGCAGCTCGGCGTCGGGGACTTACGAGCAGTACTTC. Protein sequence: CASSSASGTYEQYF.

The CDR3 sequence: CASSYRTSGGPDTQYF. CDR3 DNA sequence: TGTGCCAGCAGTTATCGGACTAGCGGGGGACCAGATACGCAGTATTTT. The rearrangement joins TRBV6-6 to TRBJ2-3; 13 nucleotides line up with TRBD2. Per germline, CDR1 MNHNY and CDR2 SVGAGI (reference sequence). Germline trimming cut 3 bases from V and 4 bases from J; bases unmatched to any gene: 4. The CDR3 loop spans 16 amino acids.

V usage is TRBV27 and J usage is TRBJ1-3; 8 bases match TRBD1. Germline V gives CDR1 MNHEY, CDR2 SMNVEV (reference sequence). Unmatched junction bases numbered 4, after V lost 6 bases and J lost 0 bases. The CDR3 loop spans 15 amino acids. CDR3 coding DNA: TGTGCCAGCAGGTCTACAGGGGGCTCTGGAAACACCATATATTTT. Protein: CASRSTGGSGNTIYF.

CDR3 protein: CASSLFGGTTGGYEQYF. The CDR3 region has the DNA TGTGCCAGCAGTTTATTTGGAGGAACGACCGGAGGTTACGAGCAGTACTTC. V usage is TRBV28 and J usage is TRBJ2-7; D is possibly TRBD2 (5 bases). The CDR3 contains 17 residues. Germline CDR1 and CDR2: MDHEN and SYDVKM. Trimming shortened V by 1 base and J by 4 bases, and 20 bases separated the two germline ends.

The chain employs TRBV6-5 and TRBJ1-1, with D unclear. The germline V gene has CDR1 MNHEY and CDR2 SVGAGI. The CDR3 contains 14 residues. Trimming pared 0 bases from V and 3 bases from J, leaving 8 bases between. CDR3 nucleotides: TGTGCCAGCAGTTACTCAGGCGGGTACACTGAAGCTTTCTTT. Translation: CASSYSGGYTEAFF.

This chain uses TRBV7-9 with TRBJ1-3, with D perhaps matching TRBD1 (6 bases). Trimming removed 5 bases from V and 0 bases from J, with 17 bases in between. This CDR3 comprises 17 residues. Germline CDR1 SEHNR, CDR2 FQNEAQ (reference sequence). The CDR3 sequence: CASSATGQLSSGNTIYF. In DNA, the CDR3 is TGTGCCAGCAGCGCGACAGGACAATTGAGCTCTGGAAACACCATATATTTT.

The V call is TRBV9, the J call TRBJ2-7; 9 nucleotides align to TRBD2. The J segment lost 0 bases and the V segment lost 2 bases, leaving 3 bases of the junction unmatched. The CDR3 spans 15 residues. Germline assignment: CDR1 SGDLS and CDR2 YYNGEE. CDR3 amino acids: CASSVAGGSSYEQYF. CDR3 DNA sequence: TGTGCCAGCAGCGTGGCGGGGGGGAGCTCCTACGAGCAGTACTTC. Full variable domain (outside the CDR3, taken from reference TRBV9 and TRBJ2-7): DSGVTQTPKHLITATGQRVTLRCSPRSGDLSVYWYQQSLDQGLQFLIQYYNGEERAKGNILERFSAQQFPDLHSELNLSSLELGDSALYFCASSVAGGSSYEQYFGPGTRLTVT.

This clone was found once. This sequence joins TRBV6-4 and TRBJ2-6, with TRBD1 matching over 7 bases. In germline, CDR1 is MRHNA, CDR2 SNTAGT. This CDR3 has 17 residues. The V gene end was trimmed by 4 bases and the J gene end by 0 bases; junction bases not matched to a gene: 6. The CDR3 is CASSGTGEFSGANVLTF. In nucleotides, the CDR3 is TGTGCCAGCAGTGGGACAGGTGAATTCTCTGGGGCCAACGTCCTGACTTTC.

The J gene is TRBJ2-5, the V gene TRBV6-1, with TRBD2 matching 10 bases. J was trimmed by 2 bases and V by 2 bases; bases with no gene match: 5. Germline-derived CDR1 and CDR2 are MNHNS and SASEGT. This CDR3 comprises 16 residues. The CDR3, as DNA: TGTGCCAGCAGTGAAATTAGCGGGGGGTATCAAGAGACCCAGTACTTC. Translation: CASSEISGGYQETQYF.

Turning to this clone: The germline gene is not matched at one end of the junction; a read error may be the cause. The CDR3, as DNA: TGTGCCAGTAGCACGCACGGGGATTCGCCCCTCCACTTT. Its protein product is CASSTHGDSPLHF. The chain combines TRBV19 with TRBJ1-6; D gene ambiguous. Germline CDR1 reads LNHDA; CDR2 reads SQIVND (reference sequence). This CDR3 has 13 residues.

The chain recombines TRBV27 with TRBJ2-7, with D maybe TRBD1 (5 bases). Germline-derived CDR1 and CDR2 are MNHEY and SMNVEV (reference sequence). The germline V and J ends were trimmed by 3 bases and 2 bases, with 11 bases remaining between them. The CDR3 extends over 14 amino acids. The chain's CDR3 is CASSFRGRAYEQYF. The DNA of the CDR3 is TGTGCCAGCAGTTTTAGGGGCAGGGCCTACGAGCAGTACTTC.

The chain links TRBV6-5 to TRBJ2-2, with 7 bases lining up with TRBD2. This CDR3 is 14 amino acids long. The germline V gene has CDR1 MNHEY and CDR2 SVGAGI. After removal of 8 bases from V and 2 bases from J, the junction contained 5 bases not matched to a gene. The CDR3 DNA reads as TGTGCCAGCCGATGGGGGGGAAACACCGGGGAGCTGTTTTTT. Translated, it gives CASRWGGNTGELFF.

This clone was found once. This chain connects TRBV25-1 to TRBJ1-2; D perhaps matches TRBD1 (6 bases). The CDR3 has 14 residues. V was cut by 5 bases and J by 2 bases, with 12 bases left in between. Germline V CDR1 and CDR2: MGHDK, SYGVNS. CDR3 in amino acids: CASSTRGGNYGYTF. The CDR3 DNA sequence: TGTGCCAGCAGTACCAGGGGAGGGAACTATGGCTACACCTTC.

This chain joins TRBV7-2 and TRBJ2-7; a possible D gene is TRBD1 (5 bases). Trimming shortened V by 0 bases and J by 2 bases, and 14 bases separated the two germline ends. The CDR3 covers 16 residues. Per germline, CDR1 SGHTA and CDR2 FQGNSA. The CDR3 spells CASSLASQGWAYEQYF. The CDR3 DNA reads TGTGCCAGCAGCTTAGCGTCCCAGGGATGGGCCTACGAGCAGTACTTC.

The chain employs TRBV28 and TRBJ1-4; 9 bases map to TRBD1. The V and J ends lost 5 bases and 7 bases, in that order; junction bases with no gene match: 8. Looked up from germline, CDR1 is MDHEN and CDR2 is SYDVKM. The CDR3 consists of 15 residues. CDR3 coding DNA: TGTGCCAGCAGTGCGTGGGGACAGGGTGTTGAAAAACTGTTTTTT. Translated: CASSAWGQGVEKLFF.

This chain joins TRBV30 and TRBJ2-7, with D possibly being TRBD2 (5 bases). Per germline, CDR1 GTSNPN and CDR2 SVGIG (reference sequence). The CDR3 totals 15 residues. V lost 3 bases and J lost 2, with 17 bases in between. The CDR3 region is CAWRGEGGPTYEQYF. As DNA, the CDR3 is TGTGCCTGGAGGGGAGAGGGTGGCCCTACCTACGAGCAGTACTTC.

V gene TRBV10-3 combines with J gene TRBJ1-2; D might be TRBD1 (5 bases). The CDR3 has 14 residues. Per germline, CDR1 ENHRY and CDR2 SYGVKD. V dropped 2 bases and J dropped 8 bases, with 15 bases sitting between them. The CDR3 loop reads CAISEPSRAPGYTF. CDR3 nucleotide sequence: TGTGCCATCAGTGAGCCATCCAGGGCTCCCGGCTACACCTTC.

V usage is TRBV5-1 and J usage is TRBJ1-1; 7 bases are shared with TRBD1. The CDR3 is made up of 12 amino acids. Trimming removed 4 bases from V and 5 bases from J; junction bases left unmatched: 2. Germline values: CDR1 SGHRS, CDR2 YFSETQ. Here the CDR3 DNA reads TGCGCCAGCAGCGCAGGGGGAACTGAAGCTTTCTTT. This codes for CASSAGGTEAFF.

V usage is TRBV4-1 and J usage is TRBJ1-1; the D gene is possibly TRBD1 (6 bases). Germline V gene lookup returns CDR1 MGHRA and CDR2 YSYEKL. The CDR3 extends over 16 amino acids. Trimming cost V 0 bases and J 0 bases, with 11 bases left between them. The DNA of the CDR3 is TGCGCCAGCAGCCAAGAGGGGGCGAGGGTGAACACTGAAGCTTTCTTT. This gives the protein CASSQEGARVNTEAFF.